There are a few counts of the clone carrying this T cell receptor beta chain. Its antigen is not identified. Produced via immunoSEQ multiplex PCR; TCRdb's table is partial and in-frame only. The sample holds approximately 300,000 clones; just under 85% are singletons and the top ten take about 2.1%. This record belongs to a study of Ad26.COV2.S vaccination and SARS-CoV-2 variants. The CDR3 has 15 residues. Germline V gene data show CDR1 as SEHNR and CDR2 as FQNEAQ (reference sequence). Trimming at V came to 3 bases and at J to 1 base, leaving 2 bases not matched to a gene. Study results and caveats: The study found higher spike-specific TCR breadth in vaccine than placebo recipients.

Treatment here: roughly 19 received Ad26.COV2.S at low or high dose, single or two shots; about 5 received placebo; per-sample allocation not given. After the first vaccine or placebo injection, samples were drawn on day 63. Adults aged 18-55 years in Boston included the donor. The rearrangement uses TRBV7-9 and TRBJ1-1; 10 bases are shared with TRBD1. Here the sequenced sample was peripheral blood, taken in a trial of Ad26.COV2.S vaccine versus placebo. This clonotype originated in a person aged 18 to 65 who received the Ad26.COV2.S COVID-19 vaccine or a placebo. The CDR3 DNA is TGTGCCAGCAGCTTCAGGACAGGGGGGAACACTGAAGCTTTCTTT. It specifies CASSFRTGGNTEAFF.